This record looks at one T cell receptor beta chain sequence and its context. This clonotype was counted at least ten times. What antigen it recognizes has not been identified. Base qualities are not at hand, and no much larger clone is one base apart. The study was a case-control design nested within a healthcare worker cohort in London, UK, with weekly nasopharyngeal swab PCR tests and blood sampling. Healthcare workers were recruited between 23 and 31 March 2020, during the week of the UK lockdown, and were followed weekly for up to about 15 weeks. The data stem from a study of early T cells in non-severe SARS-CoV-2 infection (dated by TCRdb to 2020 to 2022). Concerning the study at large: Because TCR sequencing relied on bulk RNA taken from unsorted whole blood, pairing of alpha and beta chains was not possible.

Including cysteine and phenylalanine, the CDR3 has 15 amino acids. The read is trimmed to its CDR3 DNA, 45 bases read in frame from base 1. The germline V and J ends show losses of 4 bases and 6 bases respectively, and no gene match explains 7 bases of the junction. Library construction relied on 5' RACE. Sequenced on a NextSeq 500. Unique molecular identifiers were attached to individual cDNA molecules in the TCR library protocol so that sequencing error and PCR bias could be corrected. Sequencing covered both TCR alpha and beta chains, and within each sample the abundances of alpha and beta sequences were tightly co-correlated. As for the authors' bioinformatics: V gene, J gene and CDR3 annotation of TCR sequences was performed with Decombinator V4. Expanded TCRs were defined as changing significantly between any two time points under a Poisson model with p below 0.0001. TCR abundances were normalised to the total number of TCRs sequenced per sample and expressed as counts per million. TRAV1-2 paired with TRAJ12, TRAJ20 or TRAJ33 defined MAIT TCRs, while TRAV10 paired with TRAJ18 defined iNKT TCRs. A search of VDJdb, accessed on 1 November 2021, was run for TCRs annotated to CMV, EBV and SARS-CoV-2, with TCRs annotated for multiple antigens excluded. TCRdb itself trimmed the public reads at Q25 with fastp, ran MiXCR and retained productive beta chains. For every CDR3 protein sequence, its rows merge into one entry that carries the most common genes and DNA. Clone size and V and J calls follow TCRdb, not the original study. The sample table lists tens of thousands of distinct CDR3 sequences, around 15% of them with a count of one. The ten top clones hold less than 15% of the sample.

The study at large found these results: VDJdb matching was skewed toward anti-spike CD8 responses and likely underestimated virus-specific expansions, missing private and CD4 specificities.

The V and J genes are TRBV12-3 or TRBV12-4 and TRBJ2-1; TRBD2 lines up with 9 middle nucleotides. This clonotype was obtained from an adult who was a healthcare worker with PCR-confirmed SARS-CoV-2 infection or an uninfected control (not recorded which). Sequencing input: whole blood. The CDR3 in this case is CASSSSRGGRNEQFF. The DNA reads TGTGCCAGCAGTTCCTCGCGGGGGGGCCGCAATGAGCAGTTCTTC.